This T cell receptor (beta chain) is drawn from a study of T cell changes during pregnancy in multiple sclerosis. The length of the CDR3 is 15 residues. CDR1 and CDR2 from the germline V gene are MDHEN and SYDVKM. V was pared by 6 bases and J by 5 bases, with 12 bases of the junction left unmatched. Generated by immunoSEQ multiplex PCR, the TCRdb table keeps only in-frame clones and is missing some. The repertoire has 100,000 or so clones, roughly nine tenths of them found once; the top ten carry roughly 1.2%. The sequence was obtained from a female donor with multiple sclerosis, enrolled in a pregnancy study. Sequencing was performed on peripheral blood, taken in the second trimester of pregnancy. This rearrangement joins TRBV28 to TRBJ1-1, with TRBD1 matching 7 bases. The chain's CDR3 is CASRQHRGKETEAFF. The CDR3 nucleotides are TGTGCCAGCAGGCAGCACAGGGGAAAAGAGACTGAAGCTTTCTTT.